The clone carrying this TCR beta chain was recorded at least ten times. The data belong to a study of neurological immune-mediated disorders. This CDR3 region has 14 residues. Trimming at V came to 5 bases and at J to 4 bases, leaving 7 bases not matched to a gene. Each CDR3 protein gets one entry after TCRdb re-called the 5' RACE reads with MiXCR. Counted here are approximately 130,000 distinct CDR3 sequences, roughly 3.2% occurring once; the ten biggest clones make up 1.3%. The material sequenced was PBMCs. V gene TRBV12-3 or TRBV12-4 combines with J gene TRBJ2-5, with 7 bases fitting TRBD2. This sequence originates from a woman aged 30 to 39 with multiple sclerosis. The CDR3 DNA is TGTGCCAGCAGTGCACCGGGACTACGAGAGACCCAGTACTTC. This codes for CASSAPGLRETQYF.